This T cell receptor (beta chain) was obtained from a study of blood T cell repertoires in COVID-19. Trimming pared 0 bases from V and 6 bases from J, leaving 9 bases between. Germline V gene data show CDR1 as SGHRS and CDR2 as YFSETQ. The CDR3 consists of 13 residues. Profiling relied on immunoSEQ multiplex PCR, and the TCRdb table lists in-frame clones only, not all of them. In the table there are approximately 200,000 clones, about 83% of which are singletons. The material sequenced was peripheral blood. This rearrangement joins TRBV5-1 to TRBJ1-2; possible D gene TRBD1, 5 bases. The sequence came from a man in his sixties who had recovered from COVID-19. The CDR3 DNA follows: TGCGCCAGCAGCTTGGGGGCAGGGAATGGCTACACCTTC. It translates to CASSLGAGNGYTF. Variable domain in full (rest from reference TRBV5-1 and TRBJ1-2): KAGVTQTPRYLIKTRGQQVTLSCSPISGHRSVSWYQQTPGQGLQFLFEYFSETQRNKGNFPGRFSGRQFSNSRSEMNVSTLELGDSALYLCASSLGAGNGYTFGSGTRLTVV.